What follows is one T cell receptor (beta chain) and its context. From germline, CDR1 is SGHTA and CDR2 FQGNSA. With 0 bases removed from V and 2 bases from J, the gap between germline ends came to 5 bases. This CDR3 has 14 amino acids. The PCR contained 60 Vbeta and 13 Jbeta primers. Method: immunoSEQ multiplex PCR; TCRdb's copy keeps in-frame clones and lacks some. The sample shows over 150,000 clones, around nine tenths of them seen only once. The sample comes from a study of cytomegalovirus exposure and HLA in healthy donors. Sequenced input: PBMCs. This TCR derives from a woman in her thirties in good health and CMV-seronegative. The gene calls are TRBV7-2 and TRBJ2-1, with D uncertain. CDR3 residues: CASSLAPAYNEQFF. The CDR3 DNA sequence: TGTGCCAGCAGCTTAGCGCCGGCCTACAATGAGCAGTTCTTC.